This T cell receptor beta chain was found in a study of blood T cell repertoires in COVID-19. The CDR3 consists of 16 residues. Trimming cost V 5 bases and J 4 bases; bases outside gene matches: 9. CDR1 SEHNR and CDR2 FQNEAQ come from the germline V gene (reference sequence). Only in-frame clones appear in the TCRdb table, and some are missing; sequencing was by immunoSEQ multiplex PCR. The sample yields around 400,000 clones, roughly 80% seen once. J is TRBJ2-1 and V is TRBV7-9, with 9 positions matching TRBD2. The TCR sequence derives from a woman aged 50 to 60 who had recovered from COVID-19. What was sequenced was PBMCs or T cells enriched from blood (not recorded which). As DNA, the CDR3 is TGTGCCAGCAGCCCTCCGGGTAGCGGGGGTTACAATGAGCAGTTCTTC. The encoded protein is CASSPPGSGGYNEQFF.